This T cell receptor beta chain was documented in a study of blood T cell repertoires in COVID-19. Study at large: There were acute and convalescent COVID-19 samples, and they came from the United States, Italy and Spain.

Clones were sequenced by immunoSEQ multiplex PCR, and TCRdb holds only the in-frame ones, with some missing. The sample has around 170,000 clones, over 80% seen once. Germline V CDR1 and CDR2: SNHLY, FYNNEI. V was shortened by 6 bases and J by 0 bases, with 8 bases between the two germline ends. The CDR3 is made up of 13 amino acids. Sequencing input: peripheral blood. The rearrangement uses TRBV2 and TRBJ1-1; the D gene is possibly TRBD1 (5 bases). This TCR derives from an older woman with acute or convalescent COVID-19. CDR3 sequence: CASSDSLNTEAFF. The CDR3 DNA is TGTGCCAGCAGCGACAGCCTGAACACTGAAGCTTTCTTT.